Following are 26 T cell receptor beta chains from one sample sequenced in a study of metastatic and nonmetastatic thyroid tumors. All patients reached thyroid surgery having received no treatment beforehand. TCRdb re-clonotyped the PCR reads via MiXCR. This table has around 23,000 clones, roughly 15% appearing once. Material for sequencing was tumor tissue. All receptors derive from a female donor with papillary thyroid cancer or a benign thyroid nodule (not recorded which). Some clones in this sample may be carry-over from other donors' samples.

This clone has a handful of counts. The rearrangement links TRBV24-1 to TRBJ2-7; D is undetermined. The ends were cut back, 0 bases at V and 1 base at J, with 12 bases in the middle. The germline V gene encodes CDR1 KGHDR and CDR2 SFDVKD. The CDR3 totals 16 residues. CDR3 protein: CATSDLLHTVSYEQYF. The DNA for the CDR3 is TGTGCCACCAGTGATTTGCTTCACACGGTGTCCTACGAGCAGTACTTC.

This clone has ten or more counts. The sample contains more than one DNA sequence encoding this CDR3. CDR3 nucleotides: TGTGCCAGCAGCGTAGAACTAGCGGATTACAATGAGCAGTTCTTC. It specifies CASSVELADYNEQFF. The chain recombines TRBV9 with TRBJ2-1; 8 bases agree with TRBD2. V lost 0 bases and J lost 4; bases outside the gene matches: 3. CDR1 SGDLS and CDR2 YYNGEE come from the germline V gene. This CDR3 contains 15 residues.

This clone was counted ten times or more. The CDR3 sequence is CSASNPSLGVESPLHF. CDR3 DNA sequence: TGCAGTGCTTCAAACCCTTCGTTGGGGGTAGAATCACCCCTCCACTTT. The V and J genes are TRBV20-1 and TRBJ1-6; tentatively, D is TRBD1 (5 bases). CDR1 and CDR2 from the germline V gene are DFQATT and SNEGSKA (reference sequence). CDR3 size: 16 residues. The germline V and J ends were trimmed by 5 bases and 10 bases, with 24 bases remaining between them.

This clone was found many times. This chain links TRBV20-1 with TRBJ2-3, with 12 positions matching TRBD2. This CDR3 has 20 residues. The germline V gene encodes CDR1 DFQATT and CDR2 SNEGSKA (reference sequence). V shed 1 base, J shed 4 bases, and the junction held 18 bases outside the gene matches. The CDR3 nucleotides are TGCAGTGCTAGAGGAATCGGGGGACTAGCGGGCTCGGGCTCCGCAGATACGCAGTATTTT. It is translated as CSARGIGGLAGSGSADTQYF.

This clone was counted many times. V usage is TRBV5-6 and J usage is TRBJ1-5; TRBD1 might be the D (5 bases). The V gene lost 0 bases and the J gene lost 5 bases, with 15 bases spanning the gap. The CDR3 has 16 amino acids. CDR1 and CDR2 (germline): SGHDT, YYEEEE. The CDR3 loop is CASSLAAGTPDQPQHF. Here the CDR3 DNA reads TGTGCCAGCAGCTTGGCCGCGGGGACGCCAGATCAGCCCCAGCATTTT.

The gene calls are TRBV9 and TRBJ1-3; maybe TRBD1 (5 bases). This CDR3 region has 17 residues. Germline lookup yields CDR1 SGDLS and CDR2 YYNGEE. V was clipped by 2 bases and J by 0 bases, with 15 bases between them. The CDR3 coding sequence is TGTGCCAGCAGCGTTGACACGGGGCCCCTCTCTGGAAACACCATATATTTT. It yields the protein CASSVDTGPLSGNTIYF.

V is TRBV5-1 and J is TRBJ2-2, with 12 nucleotides matching TRBD2. Germline V gene sequence: CDR1 SGHRS, CDR2 YFSETQ. Trimming at V came to 4 bases and at J to 4 bases, leaving 11 bases not matched to a gene. This CDR3 region has 18 residues. The CDR3 sequence: CASSPKKTSGRATGELFF. CDR3 in DNA: TGCGCCAGCAGCCCAAAGAAGACTAGCGGGAGAGCCACCGGGGAGCTGTTTTTT. Supplemented by reference TRBV5-1 and TRBJ2-2, the full variable domain reads KAGVTQTPRYLIKTRGQQVTLSCSPISGHRSVSWYQQTPGQGLQFLFEYFSETQRNKGNFPGRFSGRQFSNSRSEMNVSTLELGDSALYLCASSPKKTSGRATGELFFGEGSRLTVL.

This clone was seen ten or more times. V gene TRBV3-1 combines with J gene TRBJ1-5; possibly TRBD1 for D (6 bases). There are 15 residues in the CDR3. The V end was cut by 3 bases, the J end by 4 bases, with 13 bases between. Germline CDR1 reads LGHDT; CDR2 reads YNNKEL (reference sequence). CDR3 nucleotides: TGTGCCAGCAGCCAGGGGGCACTGCCGAATCAGCCCCAGCATTTT. This sequence encodes CASSQGALPNQPQHF.

This clone is deemed medium-sized. V and J are TRBV4-2 and TRBJ1-3; the match to TRBD1 covers 9 bases. The CDR3 contains 17 residues. Germline V CDR1 and CDR2: LGHNA, YNFKEQ. With 2 bases clipped from V and 1 base from J, the junction kept 6 bases outside the gene matches. In DNA, the CDR3 is TGTGCCAGCAGCCAACAATTGGGACAGGGATCTGGAAACACCATATATTTT. Translating gives CASSQQLGQGSGNTIYF.

In its sample, this clone was seen many times. The chain couples TRBV5-1 to TRBJ2-3; D is perhaps TRBD2 (6 bases). The CDR3 has 15 residues. V lost 4 bases and J 0 bases, leaving 12 bases between the germline ends. Germline lookup yields CDR1 SGHRS and CDR2 YFSETQ. The DNA of the CDR3 is TGCGCCAGCAGCGATAGCGGTATAAGCACAGATACGCAGTATTTT. Translating it yields CASSDSGISTDTQYF.

This clone was seen ten or more times. The V call is TRBV6-1, the J call TRBJ1-2; D may be TRBD1 (6 bases). This CDR3 has 16 residues. Germline V CDR1 and CDR2: MNHNS, SASEGT. Trimming shortened V by 2 bases and J by 0 bases, and 13 bases separated the two germline ends. The CDR3 is CASSERGTSANYGYTF. CDR3 bases: TGTGCCAGCAGTGAACGGGGGACATCAGCTAACTATGGCTACACCTTC.

Ten or more counts support this clone. The rearrangement links TRBV10-3 to TRBJ1-1; a weak D match, TRBD1 (5 bases). V was clipped by 10 bases and J by 0 bases, with 15 bases between them. The germline CDR1 and CDR2 sequences are ENHRY and SYGVKD. CDR3 size: 14 residues. CDR3 nucleotides: TGTGCCACTTGGCAAGGGGCCATGAACACTGAAGCTTTCTTT. It is translated as CATWQGAMNTEAFF.

This clone was observed a few times. A clone one base away is much larger, so this may be a read error. The chain combines TRBV7-9 with TRBJ2-5; TRBD2 is a possible D gene (5 bases). Germline CDR1 reads SEHNR; CDR2 reads FQNEAQ (reference sequence). CDR3 length: 11 amino acids. V lost 2 bases, J lost 9 bases, and 7 bases lay in between. The CDR3 nucleotides are TGTGCCAGCAGCTTAATGGAGGCCCAGTACTTC. It encodes CASSLMEAQYF.

The chain carries TRBV28 and TRBJ2-7, with TRBD2 as a possible D gene (5 bases). The CDR3 has 11 amino acids. V lost 6 bases, J lost 13 bases, and 16 bases lay in between. Germline V lookup: CDR1 MDHEN, CDR2 SYDVKM. CDR3 sequence (DNA): TGTGCCAGCAGCTCCATCAACGGGGATTACTTC. Protein sequence: CASSSINGDYF.

This clone rates as medium-sized. The chain has TRBV3-1 and TRBJ2-7; D not certain. Deletions cut 3 bases from V and 0 bases from J, with 6 bases between. Germline values: CDR1 LGHDT, CDR2 YNNKEL (reference sequence). The CDR3 spans 13 residues. CDR3 sequence reads: CASSQGFSYEQYF. CDR3 sequence (DNA): TGTGCCAGCAGCCAGGGTTTCTCCTACGAGCAGTACTTC.

Comment on this clone: Given a much more abundant clone one base away, this may be a read error. The sample holds other DNA sequences that translate to the same CDR3. The chain uses TRBV6-1 and TRBJ1-5; TRBD1 might be the D (6 bases). Looked up from germline, CDR1 is MNHNS and CDR2 is SASEGT. This CDR3 has 15 residues. Trimming removed 2 bases at V and 4 bases at J, with 12 bases between. Here the CDR3 DNA reads TGTGCCAGCAGTGAAAGGGGGGGCGGAAATCAGCCCCAGCATTTT. This translates into CASSERGGGNQPQHF.

This clone was picked up many times. The gene calls are TRBV5-6 and TRBJ2-7, with TRBD1 matching 9 bases. CDR1 is SGHDT, CDR2 YYEEEE, per germline. Germline trimming cut 2 bases from V and 4 bases from J; bases unmatched to any gene: 4. The CDR3 consists of 14 residues. CDR3 sequence: CASSFGQGWYEQYF. Written as DNA, the CDR3 is TGTGCCAGCAGCTTCGGACAGGGGTGGTACGAGCAGTACTTC. Full variable domain (rest looked up from reference TRBV5-6 and TRBJ2-7): DAGVTQSPTHLIKTRGQQVTLRCSPKSGHDTVSWYQQALGQGPQFIFQYYEEEERQRGNFPDRFSGHQFPNYSSELNVNALLLGDSALYLCASSFGQGWYEQYFGPGTRLTVT.

This clone was seen repeatedly, ten times or more. The rearrangement links TRBV4-1 to TRBJ2-4; no definite D call. Germline assignment: CDR1 MGHRA and CDR2 YSYEKL. Trimming removed 0 bases at V and 3 bases at J, with 9 bases between. The CDR3 is 15 residues long. CDR3 in amino acids: CASSQDSLVKNIQYF. In DNA form, the CDR3 reads TGCGCCAGCAGCCAAGACAGCCTTGTCAAAAACATTCAGTACTTC.

This clone was found many times. This chain links TRBV7-6 with TRBJ2-7, with 14 bases that match TRBD2. The trim removed 4 bases at V and 6 bases at J, leaving 2 bases unmatched. The length of the CDR3 is 14 residues. CDR1 SGHVS and CDR2 FNYEAQ come from the germline V gene. The DNA for the CDR3 is TGTGCCAGCAGCTCCGGGACTAGCGGGGGCGAGCAGTACTTC. Translation: CASSSGTSGGEQYF.

This clone was detected only a few times. This CDR3 is missing its conserved last phenylalanine or tryptophan, likely due to a read error. V and J are TRBV6-2 or TRBV6-3 and TRBJ1-2, with D tentatively TRBD1 (6 bases). CDR1 MNHEY and CDR2 SVGEGT come from the germline V gene. Trimming shortened V by 2 bases and J by 10 bases, and 14 bases separated the two germline ends. The length of the CDR3 is 13 residues. The DNA of the CDR3 is TGTGCCAGCAGTTACCAGGGGAGGAATGACTACACCTTA. Translating it yields CASSYQGRNDYTL.

Concerning this clone itself: At one boundary the junction diverges from the germline segment, which might be a read error. The V call is TRBV20-1, the J call TRBJ2-7; 14 nucleotides match TRBD2. CDR3 size: 16 residues. The V gene's germline CDR1 is DFQATT and CDR2 SNEGSKA (reference sequence). The CDR3 coding sequence is TGTAGTGCTAGTATGGGACAGGGACTAGCGGGAGTCGAGCAGTACTTC. Translated, it gives CSASMGQGLAGVEQYF.

This clone was seen many times. The chain has TRBV3-2 and TRBJ2-7; the DNA was not used to check the table's D call, TRBD2. TRBV3-2 is an annotated pseudogene. This CDR3 region has 17 residues. CDR3: CASSATSGGLSSYEQYF. The CDR3 region has the DNA TGTGCCAGCAGTGCGACTAGCGGGGGCCTGAGCTCCTACGAGCAGTACTTC.

This clone was found many times. The sample has other DNA sequences that encode this CDR3 too. The chain links TRBV5-6 to TRBJ2-5, with D possibly being TRBD1 (5 bases). V shed 9 bases and J shed 3 bases, with 24 bases lying between them. CDR3 length: 16 residues. The germline CDR1 and CDR2 sequences are SGHDT and YYEEEE. The CDR3 DNA sequence: TGTGCCACAGCGCGTGGGGCAATGAACTTTGAAGAGACCCAGTACTTC. Protein sequence: CATARGAMNFEETQYF.

By proportion, this clone is medium-sized. This rearrangement joins TRBV4-1 to TRBJ2-6, with D perhaps matching TRBD2 (6 bases). This CDR3 has 15 amino acids. The V end was cut by 2 bases, the J end by 5 bases, with 10 bases between. Per germline, CDR1 MGHRA and CDR2 YSYEKL. The DNA for the CDR3 is TGCGCCAGCAGCCAAACAGGCGGGAGGGCCAACGTCCTGACTTTC. Its translation is CASSQTGGRANVLTF.

V and J are TRBV24-1 and TRBJ2-3; no definite D call. The germline V gene encodes CDR1 KGHDR and CDR2 SFDVKD. CDR3 length: 14 amino acids. Between the trimmed V and J ends, which lost 7 bases and 2 bases, there was a span of 12 bases. As DNA, the CDR3 is TGTGCCACCAGCCAGAGTGGCCTCACAGATACGCAGTATTTT. As protein: CATSQSGLTDTQYF.

This clone is termed medium-sized. The chain carries TRBV20-1 and TRBJ1-6, with D possibly being TRBD1 (6 bases). CDR3 length: 14 amino acids. Trimming shortened V by 0 bases and J by 5 bases, and 8 bases separated the two germline ends. Germline assignment: CDR1 DFQATT and CDR2 SNEGSKA (reference sequence). CDR3 bases: TGCAGTGCTAGAGACAGGGGCAATAATTCACCCCTCCACTTT. Its translation is CSARDRGNNSPLHF.